Listed below are T cell receptor beta chains from one sample, sequenced in a study of T cell responses to AZD1222 COVID-19 vaccine. The repertoire was sequenced with immunoSEQ multiplex PCR; TCRdb's copy has only in-frame clones and lacks some. This table has about 130,000 clones, under 90% appearing once. The starting material was peripheral blood, obtained on day 0 of AZD1222 vaccination. These receptors came from an adult in good health. CDR3s include the opening cysteine and the closing phenylalanine or tryptophan. A D gene is named only where the DNA matches it firmly. Rows may omit the clone size; those that give it use once, few, many or a size class.

DNA	CDR3	J	D	size	V
TGTGCCAGCAGTGAATGGGGGACAGGGGGTAGCTCCTACGAGCAGTACTTC	CASSEWGTGGSSYEQYF	TRBJ2-7	TRBD1	.	TRBV2
TGTGCCAGCACCTTAGGTGTGGGCGAGCAGTTCTTC	CASTLGVGEQFF	TRBJ2-1	.	.	TRBV7-9
TGTGCTAGTGGTTTAGCTGGCGGTGGCACTGAAGCTTTCTTT	CASGLAGGGTEAFF	TRBJ1-1	.	.	TRBV12-5
TGTGCCAGCGCCCGGGAGGGGGCCAGAAACACCATATATTTT	CASAREGARNTIYF	TRBJ1-3	TRBD1	.	TRBV6-5
TGTGCCTGGAGTTTAGGCGGGAACACTGAAGCTTTCTTT	CAWSLGGNTEAFF	TRBJ1-1	.	.	TRBV30
TGTGCCAGCAGTGAGGAGGCGGGGGAAGCTTTCTTT	CASSEEAGEAFF	TRBJ1-1	.	.	TRBV2
TGTGCCAGCAGCTTTGCGGGACAGGGTAATTCACCCCTCCACTTT	CASSFAGQGNSPLHF	TRBJ1-6	TRBD1	.	TRBV7-9
TGCGCCAGCAAGGAAGAAGAGACCCAGTACTTC	CASKEEETQYF	TRBJ2-5	.	.	TRBV5-1
TGTGCCAGCAGCGTGGGGGGGAGGGCACCCCTCCACTTT	CASSVGGRAPLHF	TRBJ1-6	.	.	TRBV9
TGTGCCACCAGCAGCGGTGGCGAAACTGGCGAGCAGTACTTC	CATSSGGETGEQYF	TRBJ2-7	.	few	TRBV15
TGTGCCAGCAGCCTCAAGGATGGTTCAGTCTATGGCTACACCTTC	CASSLKDGSVYGYTF	TRBJ1-2	.	.	TRBV3-1/TRBV3-2
TGTGCCAGCATTGGACTACTCTACGAGCAGTACTTC	CASIGLLYEQYF	TRBJ2-7	.	once	TRBV6-5
TGTGCCAGCAGTTCTGGCAGATTTCAGCCCCAGCATTTT	CASSSGRFQPQHF	TRBJ1-5	.	.	TRBV27
TGTGCCAGCAGCCCCTCCAGAAATGAGCAGTTCTTC	CASSPSRNEQFF	TRBJ2-1	.	.	TRBV11-3
TGTGCCAGCACCCCCCCCATTTTAAGCGGGGCCTCCTACGAGCAGTACTTC	CASTPPILSGASYEQYF	TRBJ2-7	TRBD2	.	TRBV7-9
TGTGCTAGTGGTTTTGGTGGGACCGGGGAGCTGTTTTTT	CASGFGGTGELFF	TRBJ2-2	.	.	TRBV12-5